Given below is one TCR beta chain in context. The antigen remains undetermined. This CDR3 contains 16 residues. CDR1 is MGHRA and CDR2 is YSYEKL in the germline V gene. V was clipped by 0 bases and J by 8 bases, with 17 bases between them. Donors were ostensibly healthy at sampling, although undocumented immune exposures were probable. This PCR relied on a set of 60 Vbeta primers and 13 Jbeta primers. Produced via immunoSEQ multiplex PCR; TCRdb's table is partial and in-frame only. This sample yields around 140,000 clones, of which around 86% are seen a single time; roughly 2.9% belongs to the top ten. The entry originates in a study of cytomegalovirus exposure and HLA in healthy donors. Study-level findings and limits: The study recorded 164 TCR beta chains that were cytomegalovirus-associated.

The rearrangement uses TRBV4-1 and TRBJ2-1; D gene uncertain. The receptor's source is a woman aged 25 to 39 in good health and CMV-seronegative. Sequenced input: PBMCs. Here the CDR3 reads CASSQDWANLKDEQFF. The CDR3 DNA sequence: TGCGCCAGCAGCCAAGATTGGGCTAACCTAAAGGATGAGCAGTTCTTC.